The present TCR beta chain was sequenced within a study of blood T cell repertoires in COVID-19. Study-wide context: The cDNA or gDNA used as material had been derived from T cells, B-cell-depleted T cells, or PBMCs.

The J segment lost 7 bases and the V segment lost 0 bases, leaving 9 bases of the junction unmatched. Per germline, CDR1 SGHRS and CDR2 YFSETQ. The CDR3 contains 15 residues. Study members were between 18 and 89 years old and lived in 20 to 25 US regions. As handled by the study authors: Amplified reference gene primers provided the basis for estimating nucleated cell counts. Here immunoSEQ multiplex PCR was the method, and the copy in TCRdb shows in-frame clones only, minus some. V and J calls and clone size are as listed in that table; D and trimming were resolved from the DNA. The sample yields under 200,000 clones, approximately 80% seen once.

The sequence derives from a man in his fifties who had recovered from COVID-19. Material: PBMCs or T cells enriched from blood (not recorded which). The V and J genes are TRBV5-1 and TRBJ1-2; 7 positions agree with TRBD1. The CDR3 sequence is CASSLEGASLTGYTF. CDR3 sequence (DNA): TGCGCCAGCAGCTTGGAGGGGGCAAGTTTAACTGGCTACACCTTC.